The clone carrying this TCR beta chain was seen a handful of times. TCRdb re-derived calls from the PCR reads in MiXCR, one entry per CDR3 protein. The sample yields approximately 500,000 distinct CDR3 sequences, 25% seen once. This entry is derived from a study of molecular identifiers for immune sequencing clone quantification. The CDR3 is made up of 14 amino acids. V was shortened by 6 bases and J by 0 bases, with 14 bases between the two germline ends. The V gene's germline CDR1 is GTSNPN and CDR2 SVGIG (reference sequence). The clonotype was recovered from a human donor in good health. Some libraries in this study had Jurkat cell RNA spiked in. The V and J genes are TRBV30 and TRBJ1-1, with D perhaps matching TRBD1 (5 bases). Input material: naive CD8+ T cells from blood, with Jurkat cell RNA spiked in. Subset described: FACS-sorted CD8+CD4-CCR7+CD45RA+ naive T cells. Here the CDR3 DNA reads TGTGCCTGTTACGGCCAGACAGTGAACACTGAAGCTTTCTTT. It translates to CACYGQTVNTEAFF.